This TCR beta chain was identified during a study of human T cells and chemical hapten exposure. The wider study: Sensitization was performed using 2% DPC on a roughly 2 cm by roughly 2 cm upper inner arm skin site.

Each CDR3 protein is one row after TCRdb ran MiXCR on the RACE reads. The sample contains 50,000 to 80,000 distinct CDR3 sequences, 8% to 13% of which appear only once. Findings of the study overall: The presence of alopecia in the donors means their immune response may differ from healthy people's. Following DPC sensitization, TCRs present above 1 in 1000 frequency showed no change.

The V gene lost 4 bases and the J gene lost 5 bases, with 15 bases spanning the gap. Germline V gives CDR1 SGDLS, CDR2 YYNGEE. The CDR3 sequence is 14 residues long. Note on this clonotype: Its antigen is unidentified.

Time point in this sample: patch test 3, about 24 weeks after DPC sensitization. As for treatment: therapeutic diphenylcyclopropenone sensitization with weekly scalp DPC. Non-pregnant alopecia patients aged 18 to 70, suitable for DPC therapy. This receptor was taken from a woman aged 30 to 39 with alopecia areata. Some clones in this sample may be carry-over from other donors' samples. This specimen was whole blood, taken in connection with sensitization to the hapten diphenylcyclopropenone (DPC). The chain combines TRBV9 with TRBJ1-2, with a possible D match to TRBD1 (6 bases). CDR3 in DNA: TGTGCCAGCAGCCCCCAGGGGCTCCGATATGGCTACACCTTC. This sequence encodes CASSPQGLRYGYTF.